This record concerns one TCR beta chain sequence. Its antigen is not known. Busulfan-fludarabine conditioning, marrow transplant, and cyclophosphamide on days +3 and +4 were administered. This specimen belongs to a study of T cells after posttransplantation cyclophosphamide. General observations from the study: Skin or GI-infiltrating T cells shared few TRB sequences with blood. After PTCy, TRB diversity resembled that of CNI/methotrexate controls. Later post-transplant blood repertoires were often dominated by donor CD8+ memory clones.

Assay used: immunoSEQ multiplex PCR; TCRdb lists only in-frame clones, some missing. Of some 7,000 clones in the sample, approximately 94% were seen once. In germline, CDR1 is SGHDT, CDR2 YYEEEE. The CDR3 is 14 residues long. Trimming removed 2 bases at V and 0 bases at J, with 6 bases between. Sequencing was performed on CD8+ T cells sorted from blood, taken after allogeneic stem cell transplant with posttransplant cyclophosphamide. The sequence derives from a male patient in his sixties who received an allogeneic stem cell transplant from a related donor and was CMV-positive. Certain T cells may be donor cells from the graft. The genes are TRBV5-6 and TRBJ1-3, with no clear D. The CDR3 bases are TGTGCCAGCAGCTTCGGGTTCTCTGGAAACACCATATATTTT. It specifies CASSFGFSGNTIYF.